A single sample gave rise to the 3 T cell receptor beta chains below, sequenced in a study of Tregs in tolerant kidney transplant recipients. Clones were read by immunoSEQ multiplex PCR, and TCRdb kept only the in-frame ones, dropping some. The sample shows tens of thousands of clones, about 90% of them seen only once. Sample: Tregs from blood. These receptors came from a human donor in good health.

The rearrangement joins TRBV15 to TRBJ1-1, with a possible D match to TRBD1 (6 bases). Looked up from germline, CDR1 is LNHNV and CDR2 is YYDKDF (reference sequence). V dropped 0 bases and J dropped 10 bases, with 18 bases sitting between them. The CDR3 is made up of 15 amino acids. The CDR3 DNA sequence: TGTGCCACCAGCAGAGAGCGTAAACAGGGAGTCGGAGCTTTCTTT. Encoded protein: CATSRERKQGVGAFF.

This chain links TRBV19 with TRBJ2-1; D is unresolved. Per germline, CDR1 LNHDA and CDR2 SQIVND (reference sequence). Trimming left V 1 base short and J 0 bases short, with 10 bases between. The CDR3 covers 16 residues. The CDR3 sequence: CASSIAGSSSYNEQFF. The CDR3 DNA is TGTGCCAGTAGTATAGCGGGTTCTAGCTCCTACAATGAGCAGTTCTTC.

The V call is TRBV6-4, the J call TRBJ2-2; the match to TRBD1 covers 7 bases. The CDR3 totals 13 residues. In germline, CDR1 is MRHNA, CDR2 SNTAGT. J lost 4 bases, V lost 6 bases, and 2 bases had no gene match. CDR3 in amino acids: CASRRDSTGELFF. The CDR3 DNA is TGTGCCAGCAGGAGGGACAGCACCGGGGAGCTGTTTTTT.